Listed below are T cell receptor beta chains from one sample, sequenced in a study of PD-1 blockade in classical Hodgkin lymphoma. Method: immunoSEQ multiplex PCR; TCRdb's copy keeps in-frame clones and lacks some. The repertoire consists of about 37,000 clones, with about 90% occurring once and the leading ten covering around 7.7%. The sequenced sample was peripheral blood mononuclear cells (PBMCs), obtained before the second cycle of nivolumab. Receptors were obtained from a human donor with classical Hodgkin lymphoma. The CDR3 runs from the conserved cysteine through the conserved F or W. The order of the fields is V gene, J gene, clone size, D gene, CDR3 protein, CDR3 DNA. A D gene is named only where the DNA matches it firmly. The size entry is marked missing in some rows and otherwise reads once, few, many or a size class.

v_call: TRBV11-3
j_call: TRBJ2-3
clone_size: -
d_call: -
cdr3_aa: CASSLDPRDPQYF
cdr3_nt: TGTGCCAGCAGCTTGGACCCCCGGGATCCGCAGTATTTT

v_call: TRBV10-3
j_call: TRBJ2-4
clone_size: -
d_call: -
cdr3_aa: CAISESAQTKNIQYF
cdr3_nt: TGTGCCATCAGTGAGTCGGCGCAGACCAAAAACATTCAGTACTTC

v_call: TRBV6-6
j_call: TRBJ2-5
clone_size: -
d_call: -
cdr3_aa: CASSTVGGTLSETQYF
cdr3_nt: TGTGCCAGCAGTACAGTCGGCGGGACCCTCTCGGAGACCCAGTACTTC

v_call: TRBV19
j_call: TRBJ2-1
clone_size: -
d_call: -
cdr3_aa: CASSISLADQQQFF
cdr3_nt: TGTGCCAGTAGTATTTCTTTAGCGGACCAGCAGCAGTTCTTC

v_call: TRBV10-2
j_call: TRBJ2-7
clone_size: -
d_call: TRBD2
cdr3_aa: CASTLGSGSLTQYF
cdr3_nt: TGCGCCAGCACTTTGGGGAGCGGGAGTCTGACGCAGTACTTC

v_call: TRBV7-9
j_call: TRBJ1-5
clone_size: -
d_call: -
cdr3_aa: CASSPTSAGNQPQHF
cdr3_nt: TGTGCCAGCAGCCCGACCAGCGCGGGTAATCAGCCCCAGCATTTT

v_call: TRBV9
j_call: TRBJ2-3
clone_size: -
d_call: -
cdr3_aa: CASSVVISGGGTDTQYF
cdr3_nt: TGTGCCAGCAGCGTAGTCATCTCGGGGGGCGGCACAGATACGCAGTATTTT

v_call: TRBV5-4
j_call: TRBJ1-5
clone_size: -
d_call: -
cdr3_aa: CASSLFGASTSNQPQHF
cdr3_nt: TGTGCCAGCAGCTTGTTCGGGGCCTCTACTAGCAATCAGCCCCAGCATTTT

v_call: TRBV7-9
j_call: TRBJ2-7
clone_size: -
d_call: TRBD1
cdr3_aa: CASSLKGQGLYEQYF
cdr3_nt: TGTGCCAGCAGCTTAAAGGGACAGGGACTCTACGAGCAGTACTTC

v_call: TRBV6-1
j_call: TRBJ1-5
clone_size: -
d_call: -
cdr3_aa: CASSEGRGVAQHF
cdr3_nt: TGTGCCAGCAGTGAGGGGCGTGGGGTGGCCCAGCATTTT

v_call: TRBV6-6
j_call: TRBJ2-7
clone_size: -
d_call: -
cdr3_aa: CASSLNYEQYF
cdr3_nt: TGTGCCAGCAGTCTTAATTACGAGCAGTACTTC

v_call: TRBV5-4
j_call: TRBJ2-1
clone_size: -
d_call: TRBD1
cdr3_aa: CASSSRTGVYNEQFF
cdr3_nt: TGTGCCAGCAGCAGCCGGACAGGGGTCTACAATGAGCAGTTCTTC

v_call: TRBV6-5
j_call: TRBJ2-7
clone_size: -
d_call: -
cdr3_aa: CASTSISYEQYF
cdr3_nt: TGTGCCAGCACTTCAATCAGCTACGAGCAGTACTTC

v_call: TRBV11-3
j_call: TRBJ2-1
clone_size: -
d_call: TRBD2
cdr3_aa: CASSLGLAGTYNEQFF
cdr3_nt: TGTGCCAGCAGCTTAGGTCTAGCGGGAACCTACAATGAGCAGTTCTTC

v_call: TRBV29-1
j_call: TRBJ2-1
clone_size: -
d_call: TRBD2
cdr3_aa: CSVDRLAGFNEQFF
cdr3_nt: TGCAGCGTTGACAGGCTAGCGGGGTTCAATGAGCAGTTCTTC

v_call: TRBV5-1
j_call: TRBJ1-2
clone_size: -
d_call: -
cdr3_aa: CASSLEGRGPYGYTF
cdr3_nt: TGCGCCAGCAGCTTGGAGGGCAGGGGACCCTATGGCTACACCTTC

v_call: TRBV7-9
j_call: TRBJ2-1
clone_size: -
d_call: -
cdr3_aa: CASSSRGRNEQFF
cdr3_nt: TGTGCCAGCAGTTCGAGGGGCAGGAATGAGCAGTTCTTC

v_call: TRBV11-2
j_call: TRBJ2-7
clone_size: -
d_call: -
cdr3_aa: CASSSESYEQYF
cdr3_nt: TGTGCCAGCAGCTCAGAAAGTTACGAGCAGTACTTC

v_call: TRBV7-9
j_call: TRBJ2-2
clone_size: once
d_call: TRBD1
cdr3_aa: CASRHRGDTGELFF
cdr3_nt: TGTGCCAGCAGACACAGGGGGGACACCGGGGAGCTGTTTTTT

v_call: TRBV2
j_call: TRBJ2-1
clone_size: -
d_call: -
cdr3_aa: CASRTSNEQFF
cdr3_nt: TGTGCCAGCAGGACGAGCAATGAGCAGTTCTTC

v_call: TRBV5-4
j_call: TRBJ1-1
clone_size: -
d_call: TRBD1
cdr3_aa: CASSLAPDRVFTEAFF
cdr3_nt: TGTGCCAGCAGCTTGGCGCCGGACAGGGTATTCACTGAAGCTTTCTTT

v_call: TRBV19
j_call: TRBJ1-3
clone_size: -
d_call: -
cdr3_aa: CASSIGGNPSGTIYF
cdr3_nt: TGTGCCAGTAGTATCGGGGGGAACCCCTCCGGCACCATATATTTT

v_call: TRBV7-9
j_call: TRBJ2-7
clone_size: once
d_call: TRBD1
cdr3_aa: CASRGQGGFSYEQYF
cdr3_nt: TGTGCCAGCAGGGGACAGGGGGGGTTCTCCTACGAGCAGTACTTC

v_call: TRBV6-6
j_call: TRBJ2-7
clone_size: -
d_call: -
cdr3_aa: CASSRQGTYEQYF
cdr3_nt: TGTGCCAGCAGTCGCCAGGGAACCTACGAGCAGTACTTC

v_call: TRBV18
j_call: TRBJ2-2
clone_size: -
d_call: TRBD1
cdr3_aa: CASSPPGQGPGELFF
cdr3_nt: TGTGCCAGCTCACCACCGGGACAGGGGCCCGGGGAGCTGTTTTTT

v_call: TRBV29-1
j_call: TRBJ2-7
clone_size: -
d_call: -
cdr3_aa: CSVSGTKSSYEQYF
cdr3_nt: TGCAGCGTTTCCGGGACCAAAAGCTCCTACGAGCAGTACTTC

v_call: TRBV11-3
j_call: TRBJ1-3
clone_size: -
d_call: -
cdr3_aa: CASSFQGGSGNTIYF
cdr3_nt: TGTGCCAGCAGCTTCCAGGGAGGCTCTGGAAACACCATATATTTT

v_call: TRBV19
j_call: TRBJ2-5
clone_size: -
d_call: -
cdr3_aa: CASRLGAGETQYF
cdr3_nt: TGTGCCAGTAGATTAGGGGCCGGGGAGACCCAGTACTTC

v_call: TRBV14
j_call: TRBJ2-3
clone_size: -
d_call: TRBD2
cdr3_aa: CASSLIAGDTQYF
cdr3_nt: TGTGCCAGCAGCCTAATAGCGGGAGATACGCAGTATTTT

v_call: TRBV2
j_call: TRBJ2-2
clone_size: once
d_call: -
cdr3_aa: CASSRGGTGELFF
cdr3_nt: TGTGCCAGCAGTCGAGGGGGCACCGGGGAGCTGTTTTTT

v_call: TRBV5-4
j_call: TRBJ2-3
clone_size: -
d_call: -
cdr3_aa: CASSLPRLEIPDTQYF
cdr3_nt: TGTGCCAGCAGTCTTCCACGACTAGAGATCCCAGATACGCAGTATTTT

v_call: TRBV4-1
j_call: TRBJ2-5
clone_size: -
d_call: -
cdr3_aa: CASSQVGTLYQETQYF
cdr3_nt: TGCGCCAGCAGCCAAGTGGGGACACTGTACCAAGAGACCCAGTACTTC

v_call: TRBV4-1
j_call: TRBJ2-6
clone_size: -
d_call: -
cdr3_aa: CASSQARASSGANVLTF
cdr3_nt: TGCGCCAGCAGCCAAGCCAGGGCCTCCTCTGGGGCCAACGTCCTGACTTTC

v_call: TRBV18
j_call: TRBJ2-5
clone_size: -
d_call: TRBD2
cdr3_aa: CASSASGPPWETQYF
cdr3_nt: TGTGCCAGCTCCGCTAGCGGGCCCCCGTGGGAGACCCAGTACTTC

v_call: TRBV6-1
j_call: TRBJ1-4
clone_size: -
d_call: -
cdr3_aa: CASSALTEKLFF
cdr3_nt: TGTGCCAGCAGTGCTTTGACAGAAAAACTGTTTTTT